A single T cell receptor (beta chain) is shown here with its context. Its antigen is undetermined. This sample's time point: patch test 3, about 24 weeks after DPC sensitization. Specified treatment: therapeutic diphenylcyclopropenone sensitization with weekly scalp DPC. Non-pregnant alopecia patients aged 18 to 70, suitable for DPC therapy. These data are taken from a study of human T cells and chemical hapten exposure. The library put unique molecular identifiers onto individual cDNA molecules. TCRdb analysed the RACE reads with MiXCR anew, one entry per CDR3 protein. The profile shows about 200,000 distinct CDR3 sequences, around 25% of them singletons. The CDR3 contains 16 residues. V shed 2 bases, J shed 6 bases, and the junction held 7 bases outside the gene matches. From germline, CDR1 is MNHEY and CDR2 SVGEGT. Study-level results: In the PT1 data, expanded TCR counts showed a positive correlation with patch test score.

The source is a woman aged 40 to 50 with alopecia areata. Some clones in this sample may be carry-over from other donors' samples. The V and J genes are TRBV6-2 or TRBV6-3 and TRBJ2-1; TRBD2 aligns across 10 bases. The input for sequencing was whole blood, taken in connection with sensitization to the hapten diphenylcyclopropenone (DPC). The CDR3 sequence is CASSYQTGLAFNEQFF. DNA of the CDR3: TGTGCCAGCAGTTACCAGACGGGACTAGCGTTCAATGAGCAGTTCTTC.